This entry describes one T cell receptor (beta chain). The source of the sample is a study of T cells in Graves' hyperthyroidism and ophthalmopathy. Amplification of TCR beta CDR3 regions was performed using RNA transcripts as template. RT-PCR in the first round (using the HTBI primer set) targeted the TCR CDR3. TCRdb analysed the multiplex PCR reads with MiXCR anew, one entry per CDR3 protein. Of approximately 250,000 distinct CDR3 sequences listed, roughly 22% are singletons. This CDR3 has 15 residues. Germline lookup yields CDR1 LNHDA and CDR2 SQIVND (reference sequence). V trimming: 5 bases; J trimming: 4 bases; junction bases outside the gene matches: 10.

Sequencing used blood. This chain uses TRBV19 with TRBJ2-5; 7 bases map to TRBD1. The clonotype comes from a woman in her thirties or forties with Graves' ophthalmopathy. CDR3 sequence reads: CASSPGGALGETQYF. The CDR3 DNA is TGTGCCAGTAGTCCAGGGGGAGCTCTGGGAGAGACCCAGTACTTC.